Listed here are 10 T cell receptor beta chains from one sample, sequenced in a study of vaccination and CD4 T cells after COVID-19. Treatment specified: approximately nine-day PBMC culture with coronavirus spike peptide pools or control peptides (ViraFEST assay). These receptors' targets are unknown. An Oncomine TCR Beta short-read assay was used to sequence the DNA from cultured CD4+ T cells. From the PCR reads, TCRdb called clonotypes with MiXCR, one entry per CDR3 protein. The sample holds just over 20,000 distinct CDR3 sequences; roughly 70% are singletons and the top ten take roughly 8.8%. Input material: CD4+ T cells from blood, cultured in vitro. Every receptor here comes from a human donor who had recovered from COVID-19.

This chain connects TRBV20-1 to TRBJ2-5; 14 nucleotides agree with TRBD2. V lost 3 bases to trimming and J lost 5 bases; unmatched junction nucleotides: 8. The CDR3 spans 16 residues. Germline CDR1 DFQATT, CDR2 SNEGSKA (reference sequence). The CDR3 DNA follows: TGCAGTGCTAGGTTGGGACTAGCGGGAGTACGGGAGACCCAGTACTTC. Translation: CSARLGLAGVRETQYF.

The V call is TRBV4-3, the J call TRBJ1-1; TRBD1 is a possible D gene (6 bases). Trimming pared 6 bases from V and 4 bases from J, leaving 15 bases between. The CDR3 spans 14 residues. Germline assignment: CDR1 LGHNA and CDR2 YSLEER. The CDR3: CASSRQVGGTEAFF. CDR3 DNA sequence: TGCGCCAGCAGTCGACAGGTGGGAGGCACTGAAGCTTTCTTT.

The sample holds a few counts of this clonotype. The CDR3 here is CASSRKGYNSPLHF. CDR3 DNA sequence: TGTGCCAGCAGTCGTAAGGGGTATAATTCACCCCTCCACTTT. The genes are TRBV21-1 and TRBJ1-6; the D call in the table, TRBD1, was not verified against the DNA. TRBV21-1 is deemed a pseudogene. This CDR3 contains 14 residues.

V is TRBV24-1 and J is TRBJ2-1; D is possibly TRBD1 (6 bases). Germline CDR1 KGHDR, CDR2 SFDVKD. This CDR3 region has 14 residues. V lost 9 bases and J lost 5, with 16 bases in between. The CDR3 protein is CATSRGDSHNEQFF. The CDR3 DNA follows: TGTGCCACCTCCAGGGGCGACTCTCACAATGAGCAGTTCTTC.

This clonotype has only one observation. J is TRBJ1-6 and V is TRBV20-1; the D gene is possibly TRBD1 (6 bases). This CDR3 contains 16 residues. Germline V gene sequence: CDR1 DFQATT, CDR2 SNEGSKA (reference sequence). V lost 5 bases, J lost 6 bases, and 20 bases lay in between. The CDR3 loop is CSAPRGGMVVNSPLHF. CDR3 nucleotide sequence: TGCAGTGCTCCAAGGGGGGGAATGGTGGTTAATTCACCCCTCCACTTT.

The rearrangement uses TRBV6-1 and TRBJ1-2; 8 positions agree with TRBD1. Germline V gene data show CDR1 as MNHNS and CDR2 as SASEGT. This CDR3 region has 15 residues. After removal of 6 bases from V and 8 bases from J, the junction contained 14 bases not matched to a gene. CDR3 sequence reads: CASSRSGGTREGYTF. The CDR3 coding sequence is TGTGCCAGCAGCCGATCAGGGGGCACTCGAGAGGGCTACACCTTC.

The chain carries TRBV25-1 and TRBJ2-2, with D perhaps matching TRBD2 (5 bases). Trimming shortened V by 2 bases and J by 6 bases, and 40 bases separated the two germline ends. The CDR3 is 24 residues long. Looked up from germline, CDR1 is MGHDK and CDR2 is SYGVNS. This chain's CDR3 is CASSEPTASAGEQYLGPGSGELFF. The CDR3 region has the DNA TGTGCCAGCAGTGAACCGACGGCGAGTGCGGGCGAGCAGTACCTCGGGCCGGGCTCCGGGGAGCTGTTTTTT.

The V and J genes are TRBV20-1 and TRBJ2-7; 10 bases are a match to TRBD2. The CDR3 extends over 15 amino acids. After removal of 4 bases from V and 5 bases from J, the junction contained 11 bases not matched to a gene. Germline V gene sequence: CDR1 DFQATT, CDR2 SNEGSKA (reference sequence). Written as DNA, the CDR3 is TGCAGTGCTATTCGTGCCAGCGGGAGGGCCAACGAGCAGTACTTC. It specifies CSAIRASGRANEQYF.

The chain recombines TRBV12-3 or TRBV12-4 with TRBJ2-3; D is uncertain. V dropped 4 bases and J dropped 6 bases, with 20 bases sitting between them. This CDR3 is built from 16 residues. The CDR3 DNA is TGTGCCAGCAGTTCCGCCGGGCCGCCCGTCTGGGATACGCAGTATTTT. Translated: CASSSAGPPVWDTQYF.

Of note for this clonotype: Relative to the germline gene, one junction end is altered; a read error may explain this. The chain uses TRBV6-1 and TRBJ1-5; 8 bases are a match to TRBD1. There are 16 residues in the CDR3. Per the germline V gene, CDR1 is MNHNS and CDR2 is SASEGT. The CDR3 nucleotides read TGTGCCATCAGTGAGTCCCAGGGGGCGAGCAATCAGCCCCAGCATTTT. Translating it yields CAISESQGASNQPQHF.